A selection of T cell receptor beta chains follows, all from one sample in a study of shared clonotypes between healthy human individuals. Libraries were prepared by immunoSEQ multiplex PCR; TCRdb keeps only in-frame clonotypes and omits some of them. Among about 2.4 million clones listed, over 85% were seen once. The sequencing input was naive CD4+ T cells from PBMCs. These receptors were taken from a man aged 18 to 35 in good health. Some clones in this sample may be carry-over from other donors' samples. Both conserved end residues are part of each CDR3. The order of the fields is D gene, clone size, V gene, CDR3 length, J gene, CDR3 protein, CDR3 DNA. D genes are given only for firm matches. The size entry is marked missing in some rows and otherwise reads once, few, many or a size class.

>NA|NA|TRBV7-3|14|TRBJ1-1
CASSPTTGSTEAFF
TGTGCCAGCAGCCCCACCACAGGGTCCACTGAAGCTTTCTTT
>NA|NA|TRBV21-1|13|TRBJ1-1
CASSKGLNTEAFF
TGTGCCAGCAGCAAAGGTCTGAACACTGAAGCTTTCTTT
>NA|NA|TRBV2|15|TRBJ2-1
CASTKDSGSYNEQFF
TGTGCCAGCACGAAAGACAGCGGCAGCTACAATGAGCAGTTCTTC
>TRBD1|NA|TRBV27|17|TRBJ2-5
CASSRRTGTGREETQYF
TGTGCCAGCAGCCGCCGGACCGGGACAGGGAGGGAAGAGACCCAGTACTTC
>TRBD2|NA|TRBV5-1|15|TRBJ2-1
CASSQLAGTDNEQFF
TGCGCCAGCAGCCAACTAGCGGGGACAGACAATGAGCAGTTCTTC
>NA|once|TRBV27|14|TRBJ2-1
CASSWPGAYNEQFF
TGTGCCAGCAGTTGGCCAGGGGCCTACAATGAGCAGTTCTTC
>NA|NA|TRBV27|13|TRBJ2-7
CASSFQGPYEQYF
TGTGCCAGCAGTTTTCAGGGCCCCTACGAGCAGTACTTC
>TRBD1|NA|TRBV7-2|14|TRBJ1-2
CASSFTGVNYGYTF
TGTGCCAGCAGCTTTACAGGGGTTAACTATGGCTACACCTTC
>TRBD1|NA|TRBV5-4|15|TRBJ2-7
CASSLVGTAAYEQYF
TGTGCCAGCAGCTTGGTGGGGACAGCCGCCTACGAGCAGTACTTC
>NA|few|TRBV28|14|TRBJ2-3
CASSLSPRVDTQYF
TGTGCCAGCAGTCTCTCCCCCCGGGTAGATACGCAGTATTTT
>TRBD2|NA|TRBV30|15|TRBJ2-1
CAWSDSGRAYNEQFF
TGTGCCTGGAGTGATAGCGGGAGGGCCTACAATGAGCAGTTCTTC
>NA|NA|TRBV5-1|13|TRBJ1-2
CASSLDPSGGYTF
TGCGCCAGCAGCTTAGACCCCAGTGGTGGCTACACCTTC
>NA|once|TRBV7-2|12|TRBJ2-5
CATGAYQETQYF
TGTGCCACAGGGGCGTATCAAGAGACCCAGTACTTC
>TRBD1|NA|TRBV9|15|TRBJ1-1
CASSVGRDRDTEAFF
TGTGCCAGCAGCGTAGGGCGGGACAGGGACACTGAAGCTTTCTTT
>NA|NA|TRBV28|13|TRBJ2-1
CASSTQPGPEQFF
TGTGCCAGCAGTACTCAACCGGGACCCGAGCAGTTCTTC
>NA|NA|TRBV5-1|15|TRBJ2-2
CASSFSGVGTGELFF
TGCGCCAGCAGCTTTAGCGGAGTCGGCACCGGGGAGCTGTTTTTT
>TRBD1|NA|TRBV10-2|15|TRBJ2-3
CASIGQEWDTDTQYF
TGCGCCAGCATAGGACAGGAGTGGGACACAGATACGCAGTATTTT
>NA|NA|TRBV10-3|14|TRBJ1-2
CAISDNGQDYGYTF
TGTGCCATCAGTGATAACGGGCAGGACTATGGCTACACCTTC
>NA|once|TRBV29-1|15|TRBJ2-3
CSVEERPGYTDTQYF
TGCAGCGTTGAAGAGCGGCCGGGCTACACAGATACGCAGTATTTT
>NA|NA|TRBV5-4|16|TRBJ2-5
CASSQTSTRGQETQYF
TGTGCCAGCAGCCAAACTAGCACAAGGGGCCAAGAGACCCAGTACTTC
>NA|NA|TRBV11-2|17|TRBJ1-4
CASSFGRGNATNEKLFF
TGTGCCAGCAGCTTTGGTCGGGGGAATGCAACTAATGAAAAACTGTTTTTT
>TRBD2|NA|TRBV15|17|TRBJ2-1
CATSRGLAAPLRNEQFF
TGTGCCACCAGCAGAGGGCTAGCGGCCCCCCTTCGCAATGAGCAGTTCTTC
>NA|NA|TRBV2|14|TRBJ1-1
CASSPSRGSTEAFF
TGTGCCAGCAGTCCCTCCCGGGGGAGTACTGAAGCTTTCTTT
>NA|NA|TRBV2|12|TRBJ2-7
CASRVENVSRYF
TGTGCCAGCAGGGTCGAAAATGTAAGCAGGTACTTC
>NA|NA|TRBV5-1|13|TRBJ1-3
CASSFEGGNTIYF
TGCGCCAGCAGCTTCGAGGGAGGAAACACCATATATTTT
>NA|NA|TRBV30|12|TRBJ2-1
CAWSPVADEQFF
TGTGCCTGGAGTCCAGTGGCGGATGAGCAGTTCTTC
>TRBD2|NA|TRBV27|15|TRBJ2-1
CASSWGLAGGKFEFF
TGTGCCAGCAGTTGGGGACTAGCGGGAGGGAAATTCGAGTTCTTC